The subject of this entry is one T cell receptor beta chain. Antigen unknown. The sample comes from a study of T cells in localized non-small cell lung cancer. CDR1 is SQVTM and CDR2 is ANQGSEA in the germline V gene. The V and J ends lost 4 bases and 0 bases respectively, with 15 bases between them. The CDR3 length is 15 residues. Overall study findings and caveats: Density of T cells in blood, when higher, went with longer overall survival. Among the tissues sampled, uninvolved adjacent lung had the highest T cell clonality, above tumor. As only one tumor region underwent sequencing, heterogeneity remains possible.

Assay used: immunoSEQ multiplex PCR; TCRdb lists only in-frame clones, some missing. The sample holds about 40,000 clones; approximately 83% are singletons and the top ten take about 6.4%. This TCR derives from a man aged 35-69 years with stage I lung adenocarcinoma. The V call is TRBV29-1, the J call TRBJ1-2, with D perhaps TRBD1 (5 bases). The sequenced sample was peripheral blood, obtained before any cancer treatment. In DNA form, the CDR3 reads TGCAGCGTTGGTATCGTACAGGCGCCTAACTATGGCTACACCTTC. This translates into CSVGIVQAPNYGYTF.